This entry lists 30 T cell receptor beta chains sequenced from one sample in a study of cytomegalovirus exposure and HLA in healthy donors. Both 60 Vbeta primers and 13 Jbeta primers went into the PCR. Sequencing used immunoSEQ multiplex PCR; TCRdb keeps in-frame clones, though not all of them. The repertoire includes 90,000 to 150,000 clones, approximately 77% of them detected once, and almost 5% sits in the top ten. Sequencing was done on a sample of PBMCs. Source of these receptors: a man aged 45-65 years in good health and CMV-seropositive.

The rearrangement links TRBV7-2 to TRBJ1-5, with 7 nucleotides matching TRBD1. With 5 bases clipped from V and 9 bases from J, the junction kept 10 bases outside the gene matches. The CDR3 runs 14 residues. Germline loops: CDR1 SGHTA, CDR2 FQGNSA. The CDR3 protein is CASSPRTGPGPQHF. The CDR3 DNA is TGTGCCAGCAGCCCACGGACAGGTCCGGGGCCCCAGCATTTT.

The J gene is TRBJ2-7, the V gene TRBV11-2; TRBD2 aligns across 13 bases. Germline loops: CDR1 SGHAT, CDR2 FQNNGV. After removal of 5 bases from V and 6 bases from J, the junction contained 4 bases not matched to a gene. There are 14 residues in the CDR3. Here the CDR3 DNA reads TGTGCCAGCAGCGTGACTAGCGGGAGGTCCGAGCAGTACTTC. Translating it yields CASSVTSGRSEQYF.

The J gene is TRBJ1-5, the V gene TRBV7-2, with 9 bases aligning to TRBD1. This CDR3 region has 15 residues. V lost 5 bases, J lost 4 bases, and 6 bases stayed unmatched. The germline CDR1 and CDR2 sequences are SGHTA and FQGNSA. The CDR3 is CASSPNRGRNQPQHF. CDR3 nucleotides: TGTGCCAGCAGCCCCAACAGGGGGCGAAATCAGCCCCAGCATTTT.

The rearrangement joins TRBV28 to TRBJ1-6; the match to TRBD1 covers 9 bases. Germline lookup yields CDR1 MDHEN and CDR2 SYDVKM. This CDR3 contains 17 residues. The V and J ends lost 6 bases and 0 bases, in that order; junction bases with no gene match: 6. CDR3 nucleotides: TGTGCCAGCAGAGGACAGGGGCTAAGCTCCTATAATTCACCCCTCCACTTT. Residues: CASRGQGLSSYNSPLHF.

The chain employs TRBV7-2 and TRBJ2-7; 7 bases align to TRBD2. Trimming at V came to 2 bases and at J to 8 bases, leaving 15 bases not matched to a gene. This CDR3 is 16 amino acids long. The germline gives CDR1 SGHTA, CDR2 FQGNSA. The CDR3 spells CASSLPRLRAGMKQYF. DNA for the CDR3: TGTGCCAGCAGCTTACCAAGGCTGAGAGCGGGGATGAAGCAGTACTTC.

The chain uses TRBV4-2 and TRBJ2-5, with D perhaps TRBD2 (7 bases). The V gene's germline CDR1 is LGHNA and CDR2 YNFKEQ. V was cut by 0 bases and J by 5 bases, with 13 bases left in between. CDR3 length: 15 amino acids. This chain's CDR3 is CASSQDRGGRETQYF. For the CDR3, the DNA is TGTGCCAGCAGCCAAGATAGGGGGGGCCGTGAGACCCAGTACTTC.

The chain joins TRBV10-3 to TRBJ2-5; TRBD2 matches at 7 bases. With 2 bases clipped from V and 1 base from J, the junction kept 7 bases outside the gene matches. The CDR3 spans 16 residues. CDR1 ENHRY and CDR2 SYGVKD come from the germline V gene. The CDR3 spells CAISEGGGLSQETQYF. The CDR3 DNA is TGTGCCATCAGTGAGGGGGGGGGATTAAGCCAAGAGACCCAGTACTTC.

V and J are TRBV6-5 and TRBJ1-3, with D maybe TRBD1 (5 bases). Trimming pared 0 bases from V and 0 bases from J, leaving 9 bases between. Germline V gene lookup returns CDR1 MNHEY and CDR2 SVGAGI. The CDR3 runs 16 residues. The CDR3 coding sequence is TGTGCCAGCAGTTACTCGAACCAGGGCTCTGGAAACACCATATATTTT. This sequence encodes CASSYSNQGSGNTIYF.

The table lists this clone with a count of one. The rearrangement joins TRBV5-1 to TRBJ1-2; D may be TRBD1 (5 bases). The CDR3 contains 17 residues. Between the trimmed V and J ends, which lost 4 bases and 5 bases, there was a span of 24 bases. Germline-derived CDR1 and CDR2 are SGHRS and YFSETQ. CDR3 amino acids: CASSRGFDPTTAYGYTF. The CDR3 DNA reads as TGCGCCAGCAGCAGGGGATTTGACCCGACGACAGCTTATGGCTACACCTTC.

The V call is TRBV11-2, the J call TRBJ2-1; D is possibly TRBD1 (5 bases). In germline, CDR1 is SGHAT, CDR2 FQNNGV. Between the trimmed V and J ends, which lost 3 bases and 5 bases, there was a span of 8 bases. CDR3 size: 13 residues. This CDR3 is CASSFTGDNEQFF. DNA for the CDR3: TGTGCCAGCAGCTTTACAGGAGACAATGAGCAGTTCTTC.

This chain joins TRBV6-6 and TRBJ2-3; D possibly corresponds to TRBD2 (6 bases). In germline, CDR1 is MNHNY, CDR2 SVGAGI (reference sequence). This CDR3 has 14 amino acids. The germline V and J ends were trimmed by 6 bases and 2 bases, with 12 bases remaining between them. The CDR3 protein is CASRLPGDTDTQYF. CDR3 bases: TGTGCCAGCAGACTGCCGGGAGACACAGATACGCAGTATTTT.

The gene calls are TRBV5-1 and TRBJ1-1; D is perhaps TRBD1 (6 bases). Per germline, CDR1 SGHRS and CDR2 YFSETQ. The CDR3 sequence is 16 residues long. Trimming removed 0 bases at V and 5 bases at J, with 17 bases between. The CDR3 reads CASSLVSEGRGTEAFF. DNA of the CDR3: TGCGCCAGCAGCTTGGTATCCGAGGGCAGGGGTACTGAAGCTTTCTTT.

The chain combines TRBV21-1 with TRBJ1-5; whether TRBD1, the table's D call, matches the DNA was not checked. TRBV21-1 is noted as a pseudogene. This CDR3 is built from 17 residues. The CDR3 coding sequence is TGTGCCAGCAGCAAAGTTGGAGACAGGGAGGTCAGGCAGCCCCAGCATTTT. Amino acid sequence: CASSKVGDREVRQPQHF.

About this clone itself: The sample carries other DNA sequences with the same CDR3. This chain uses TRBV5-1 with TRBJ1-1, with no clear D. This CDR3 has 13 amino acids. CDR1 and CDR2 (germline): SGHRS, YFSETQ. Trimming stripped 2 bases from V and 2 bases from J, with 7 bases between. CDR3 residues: CASSFSGNTEAFF. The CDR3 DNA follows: TGCGCCAGCAGCTTTTCGGGAAACACTGAAGCTTTCTTT.

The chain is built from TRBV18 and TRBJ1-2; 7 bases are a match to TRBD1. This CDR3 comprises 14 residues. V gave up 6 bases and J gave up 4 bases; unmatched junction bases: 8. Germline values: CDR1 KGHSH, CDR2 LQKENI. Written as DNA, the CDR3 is TGTGCCAGCTCTACCGGGACAGAATCCTATGGCTACACCTTC. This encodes CASSTGTESYGYTF.

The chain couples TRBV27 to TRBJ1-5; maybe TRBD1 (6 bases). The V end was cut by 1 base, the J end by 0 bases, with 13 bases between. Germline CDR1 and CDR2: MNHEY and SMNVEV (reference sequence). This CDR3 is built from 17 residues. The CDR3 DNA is TGTGCCAGCAGTTTATTCGGCAACAGGGTTAGCAATCAGCCCCAGCATTTT. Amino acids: CASSLFGNRVSNQPQHF.

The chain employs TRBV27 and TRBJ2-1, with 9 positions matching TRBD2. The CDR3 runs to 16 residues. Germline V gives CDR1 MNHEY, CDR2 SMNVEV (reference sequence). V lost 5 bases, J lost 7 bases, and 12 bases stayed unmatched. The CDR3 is CASSAIAGAVGNEQFF. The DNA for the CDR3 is TGTGCCAGCAGTGCGATAGCGGGGGCGGTTGGGAATGAGCAGTTCTTC.

In nucleotides, the CDR3 is TGCGCCAGCAGCCAAGGGGCGACAGGGATTCGCCAAAACATTCAGTACTTC. Its translation: CASSQGATGIRQNIQYF. The chain has TRBV4-1 and TRBJ2-4; 7 bases are a match to TRBD1. Germline CDR1 and CDR2: MGHRA and YSYEKL. Germline trimming cut 1 base from V and 5 bases from J; bases unmatched to any gene: 11. This CDR3 has 17 residues.

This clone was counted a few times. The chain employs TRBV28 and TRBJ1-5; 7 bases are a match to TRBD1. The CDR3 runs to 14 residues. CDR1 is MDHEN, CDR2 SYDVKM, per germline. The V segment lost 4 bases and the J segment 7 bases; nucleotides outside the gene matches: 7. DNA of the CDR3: TGTGCCAGCAGTTGGGGGACAGCTAGGCAGCCCCAGCATTTT. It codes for CASSWGTARQPQHF.

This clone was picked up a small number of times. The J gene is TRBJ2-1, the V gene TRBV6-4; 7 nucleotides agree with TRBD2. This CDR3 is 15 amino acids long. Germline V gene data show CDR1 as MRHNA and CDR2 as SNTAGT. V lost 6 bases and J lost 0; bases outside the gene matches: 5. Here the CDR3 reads CASSPSGTSYNEQFF. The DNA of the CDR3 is TGTGCCAGCAGCCCAAGCGGGACCTCCTACAATGAGCAGTTCTTC.

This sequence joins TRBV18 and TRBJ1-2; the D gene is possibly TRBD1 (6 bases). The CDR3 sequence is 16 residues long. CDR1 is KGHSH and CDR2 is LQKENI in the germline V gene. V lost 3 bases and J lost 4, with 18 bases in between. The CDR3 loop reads CASSPLGTFGSYGYTF. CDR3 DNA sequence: TGTGCCAGCTCACCGCTCGGGACATTCGGCAGCTATGGCTACACCTTC. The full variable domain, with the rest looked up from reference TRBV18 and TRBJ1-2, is NAGVMQNPRHLVRRRGQEARLRCSPMKGHSHVYWYRQLPEEGLKFMVYLQKENIIDESGMPKERFSAEFPKEGPSILRIQQVVRGDSAAYFCASSPLGTFGSYGYTFGSGTRLTVV.

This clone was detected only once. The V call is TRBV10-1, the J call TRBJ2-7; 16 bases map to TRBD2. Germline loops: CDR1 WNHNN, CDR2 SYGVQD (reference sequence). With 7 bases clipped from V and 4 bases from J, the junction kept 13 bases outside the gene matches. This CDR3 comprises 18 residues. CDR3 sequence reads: CASIKGLAGGPGRYEQYF. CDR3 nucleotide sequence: TGCGCCAGCATCAAGGGACTAGCGGGAGGGCCGGGTAGGTACGAGCAGTACTTC.

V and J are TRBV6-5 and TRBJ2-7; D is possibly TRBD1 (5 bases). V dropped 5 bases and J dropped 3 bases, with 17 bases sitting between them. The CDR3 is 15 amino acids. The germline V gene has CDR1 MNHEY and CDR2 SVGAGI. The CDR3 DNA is TGTGCCAGCAGTCCCAGGGCTACCCAAGTCTACGAGCAGTACTTC. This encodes CASSPRATQVYEQYF.

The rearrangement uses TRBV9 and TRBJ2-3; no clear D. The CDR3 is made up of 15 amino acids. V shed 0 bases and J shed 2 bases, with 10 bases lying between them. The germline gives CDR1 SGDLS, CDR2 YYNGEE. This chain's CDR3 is CASSVGPGNTDTQYF. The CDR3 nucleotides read TGTGCCAGCAGCGTAGGGCCGGGTAACACAGATACGCAGTATTTT.

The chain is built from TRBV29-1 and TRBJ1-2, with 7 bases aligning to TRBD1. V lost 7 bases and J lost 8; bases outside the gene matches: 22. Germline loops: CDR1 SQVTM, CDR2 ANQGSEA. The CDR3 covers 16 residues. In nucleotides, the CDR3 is TGCAGCGCCCACCTACCCCTCCCCGACAGGGCGGGAGGCTACACCTTC. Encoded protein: CSAHLPLPDRAGGYTF.

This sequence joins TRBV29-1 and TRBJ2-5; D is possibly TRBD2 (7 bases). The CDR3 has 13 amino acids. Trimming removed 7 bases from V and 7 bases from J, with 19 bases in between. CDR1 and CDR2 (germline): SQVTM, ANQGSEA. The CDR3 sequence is CSGGGWDKSTQYF. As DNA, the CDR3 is TGCAGCGGGGGAGGGTGGGACAAGTCGACCCAGTACTTC.

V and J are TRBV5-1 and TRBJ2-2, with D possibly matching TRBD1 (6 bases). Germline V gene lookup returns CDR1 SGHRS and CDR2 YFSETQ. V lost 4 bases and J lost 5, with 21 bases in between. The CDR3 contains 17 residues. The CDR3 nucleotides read TGCGCCAGCAGCGTTCAGGGGACATATGCATATACCGGGGAGCTGTTTTTT. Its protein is CASSVQGTYAYTGELFF.

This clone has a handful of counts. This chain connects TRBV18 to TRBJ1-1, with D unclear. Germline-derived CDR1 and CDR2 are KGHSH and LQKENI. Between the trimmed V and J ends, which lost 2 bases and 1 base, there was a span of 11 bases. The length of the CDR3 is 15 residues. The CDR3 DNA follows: TGTGCCAGCTCACCATCGAACCTAGGGAACACTGAAGCTTTCTTT. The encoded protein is CASSPSNLGNTEAFF.

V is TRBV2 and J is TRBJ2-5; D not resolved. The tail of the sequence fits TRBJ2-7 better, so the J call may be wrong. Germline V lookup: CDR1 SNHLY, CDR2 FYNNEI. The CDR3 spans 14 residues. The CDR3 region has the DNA TGTGCCAGCAGCCTGCTAAGGAGCTCCTACGAGCAGTACTTC. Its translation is CASSLLRSSYEQYF.

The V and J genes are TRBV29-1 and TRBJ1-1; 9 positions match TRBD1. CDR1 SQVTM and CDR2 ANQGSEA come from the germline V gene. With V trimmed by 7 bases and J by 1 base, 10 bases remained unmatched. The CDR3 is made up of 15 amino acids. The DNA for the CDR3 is TGCAGCGCCGGACAGGGGCGCCGTAAGAACACTGAAGCTTTCTTT. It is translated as CSAGQGRRKNTEAFF.